This T cell receptor beta chain was sequenced in a study of neoadjuvant anti-PD-1 for oral cavity cancer. Whole-study context: Nivolumab at 3 mg/kg was mostly given biweekly, three to four doses, pre-surgery. Non-progressing patients received a fourth nivolumab dose near day 43, then surgery on days 50-56.

Germline CDR1 SGHRS, CDR2 YFSETQ. The CDR3 extends over 12 amino acids. V gave up 0 bases and J gave up 4 bases, with 4 bases separating them. General observations from the study: Each response group had just a few patients in TCR analyses.

Tumor libraries mostly used around 4.8 ug genomic DNA, two replicates each. Profiling relied on immunoSEQ multiplex PCR, and the TCRdb table lists in-frame clones only, not all of them. The sample yields around 35,000 clones, about 36% seen once. Time point reported: after neoadjuvant nivolumab, at surgical resection. This clone has only a few counts. The antigen is not known. This clonotype was obtained from a person between 40 and 79 years old with oral cavity squamous cell carcinoma. The sample consisted of tumor tissue, taken after nivolumab (anti-PD-1) treatment. The chain joins TRBV5-1 to TRBJ2-5, with D hard to call. CDR3 DNA sequence: TGCGCCAGCAGCTTGGGACTAGAGACCCAGTACTTC. Translated: CASSLGLETQYF.